The 10 T cell receptor beta chains in this list originate from one sample, sequenced in a study of T cell changes during pregnancy in multiple sclerosis. Sequencing used immunoSEQ multiplex PCR; TCRdb keeps in-frame clones, though not all of them. The sample lists 65,000 to 90,000 clones; about 89% were seen once. The specimen was PBMCs, collected in the first trimester of pregnancy. Receptors were obtained from a female donor in good health, serving as a control in a pregnancy study. Some clones in this sample may be carry-over from other donors' samples.

This clone was counted only a few times. V usage is TRBV5-1 and J usage is TRBJ1-2; D is ambiguous. The CDR3 is 14 amino acids. Germline CDR1 is SGHRS and CDR2 is YFSETQ. V was clipped by 0 bases and J by 7 bases, with 13 bases between them. Written as DNA, the CDR3 is TGCGCCAGCAGCTTGGGGCAGGCTATCGGTGGCTACACCTTC. Encoded protein: CASSLGQAIGGYTF.

The rearrangement joins TRBV2 to TRBJ2-1, with TRBD2 matching over 11 bases. This CDR3 contains 15 residues. Germline-derived CDR1 and CDR2 are SNHLY and FYNNEI. Trimming at V came to 5 bases and at J to 6 bases, leaving 6 bases not matched to a gene. CDR3 sequence: CASSLLAGAVNEQFF. CDR3 coding DNA: TGTGCCAGCAGTTTACTAGCGGGAGCCGTCAATGAGCAGTTCTTC.

CDR3 DNA sequence: TGTGCCAGCAGTCGCGGGACTGACGCGAACACTGAAGCTTTCTTT. This translates into CASSRGTDANTEAFF. V usage is TRBV27 and J usage is TRBJ1-1; D might be TRBD1 (5 bases). From germline, CDR1 is MNHEY and CDR2 SMNVEV (reference sequence). CDR3 length: 15 residues. V lost 5 bases and J 1 base, leaving 14 bases between the germline ends.

This clone occurred a few times. The V call is TRBV10-1, the J call TRBJ2-2, with TRBD2 identical over 8 bases. The V gene's germline CDR1 is WNHNN and CDR2 SYGVQD (reference sequence). The CDR3 consists of 15 residues. The V segment lost 5 bases and the J segment 0 bases; nucleotides outside the gene matches: 2. The CDR3 DNA follows: TGCGCCAGCAGTACGGGGGGGCCGAACACCGGGGAGCTGTTTTTT. Its translation: CASSTGGPNTGELFF.

This clone has a handful of counts. The chain uses TRBV14 and TRBJ2-1; unclear D gene. This CDR3 has 12 amino acids. Germline CDR1 SGHDN, CDR2 FVKESK. V was clipped by 2 bases and J by 10 bases, with 9 bases between them. This chain's CDR3 is CASSQLRREQFF. The CDR3 DNA reads TGTGCCAGCAGCCAATTGCGCAGGGAGCAGTTCTTC.

The chain is built from TRBV10-3 and TRBJ1-2; the D gene is possibly TRBD1 (6 bases). V lost 3 bases and J lost 9, with 11 bases in between. The CDR3 is made up of 12 amino acids. The germline gives CDR1 ENHRY, CDR2 SYGVKD. The CDR3: CAISDPGVSYTF. The CDR3, as DNA: TGTGCCATCAGTGACCCAGGGGTTAGCTACACCTTC.

This chain connects TRBV7-8 to TRBJ1-1; D call uncertain. Germline V gene data show CDR1 as SGHVS and CDR2 as FQNEAQ. The CDR3 totals 15 residues. The V end lost 2 bases, the J end lost 0 bases, and 10 bases lay between the germline ends. CDR3 protein: CASSLHRGMNTEAFF. As DNA, the CDR3 is TGTGCCAGCAGCTTACATCGAGGGATGAACACTGAAGCTTTCTTT.

The chain is built from TRBV13 and TRBJ2-7, with TRBD2 matching over 7 bases. Trimming took 5 bases from V and 0 from J; bases not matched to a gene: 7. The CDR3 covers 15 residues. Germline CDR1 reads PRHDT; CDR2 reads FYEKMQ (reference sequence). This chain's CDR3 is CASSGAGTNSYEQYF. The CDR3 DNA reads as TGTGCCAGCAGCGGAGCCGGGACTAACTCCTACGAGCAGTACTTC. The full variable domain, in which reference TRBV13 and TRBJ2-7 provide the parts outside the CDR3, is AAGVIQSPRHLIKEKRETATLKCYPIPRHDTVYWYQQGPGQDPQFLISFYEKMQSDKGSIPDRFSAQQFSDYHSELNMSSLELGDSALYFCASSGAGTNSYEQYFGPGTRLTVT.

V and J are TRBV14 and TRBJ2-7; D is perhaps TRBD2 (5 bases). The germline V gene has CDR1 SGHDN and CDR2 FVKESK. Trimming removed 6 bases at V and 7 bases at J, with 13 bases between. The CDR3 is 12 amino acids. The CDR3 loop reads CASSRASGEQYF. In DNA, the CDR3 is TGTGCCAGCAGTCGGGCCAGCGGAGAGCAGTACTTC.

The chain combines TRBV25-1 with TRBJ2-5; 15 positions match TRBD2. This CDR3 has 15 residues. Germline loops: CDR1 MGHDK, CDR2 SYGVNS. The V gene end was trimmed by 6 bases and the J gene end by 4 bases; junction bases not matched to a gene: 3. Written as DNA, the CDR3 is TGTGCCAGCAGCGAGGGACTAGCGGGGGGAGAGACCCAGTACTTC. This gives the protein CASSEGLAGGETQYF. The full variable domain, in which reference TRBV25-1 and TRBJ2-5 provide the parts outside the CDR3, is EADIYQTPRYLVIGTGKKITLECSQTMGHDKMYWYQQDPGMELHLIHYSYGVNSTEKGDLSSESTVSRIRTEHFPLTLESARPSHTSQYLCASSEGLAGGETQYFGPGTRLLVL.